The 27 T cell receptor beta chains listed next were all sequenced from one sample in a study of T cell responses to AZD1222 COVID-19 vaccine. Sequencing used immunoSEQ multiplex PCR; TCRdb keeps in-frame clones, though not all of them. This table holds 90,000 to 150,000 clones, about nine tenths found once. Here the sequenced sample was peripheral blood, taken on day 0 of AZD1222 vaccination. These receptor sequences come from an adult in good health.

The rearrangement links TRBV3-1 (or the pseudogene TRBV3-2) to TRBJ2-2; D is uncertain. The CDR3 runs to 12 residues. Per the germline V gene, CDR1 is LGHDT and CDR2 is YNNKEL (reference sequence). V shed 5 bases and J shed 6 bases, with 7 bases lying between them. Here the CDR3 reads CASSATAGELFF. CDR3 nucleotides: TGTGCCAGCAGCGCAACAGCCGGGGAGCTGTTTTTT.

This rearrangement joins TRBV3-1 (or the pseudogene TRBV3-2) to TRBJ2-7, with 10 bases fitting TRBD2. CDR1 and CDR2 from the germline V gene are LGHDT and YNNKEL (reference sequence). J lost 0 bases, V lost 4 bases, and 3 bases had no gene match. The CDR3 has 15 amino acids. CDR3 protein: CASSRGTSASYEQYF. In DNA form, the CDR3 reads TGTGCCAGCAGCCGCGGGACTAGCGCCTCCTACGAGCAGTACTTC.

The chain carries TRBV4-3 and TRBJ2-2, with unresolved D. CDR1 LGHNA and CDR2 YSLEER come from the germline V gene. Deletions cut 0 bases from V and 6 bases from J, with 11 bases between. The CDR3 contains 15 residues. Here the CDR3 DNA reads TGCGCCAGCAGCCAAGACCGATTCGGGCCCGGGGAGCTGTTTTTT. It specifies CASSQDRFGPGELFF.

V gene TRBV6-5 combines with J gene TRBJ1-4; no clear D gene. The CDR3 has 14 amino acids. The V gene lost 7 bases and the J gene lost 0 bases, with 9 bases spanning the gap. CDR1 and CDR2 (germline): MNHEY, SVGAGI. The CDR3 protein is CASTPGATNEKLFF. The CDR3 DNA reads as TGTGCCAGCACCCCCGGGGCAACTAATGAAAAACTGTTTTTT.

CDR3 sequence reads: CASSPRQGKNIQYF. The CDR3 DNA reads TGTGCCAGTAGTCCACGACAGGGGAAAAACATTCAGTACTTC. The V gene is TRBV19, the J gene TRBJ2-4; 8 nucleotides agree with TRBD1. V gave up 5 bases and J gave up 4 bases; unmatched junction bases: 4. Per germline, CDR1 LNHDA and CDR2 SQIVND (reference sequence). The CDR3 sequence is 14 residues long.

The V gene is TRBV6-5, the J gene TRBJ2-1, with D possibly being TRBD1 (5 bases). CDR3 length equals 11 residues. V was trimmed by 7 bases and J by 10 bases, leaving 11 bases between them. Germline assignment: CDR1 MNHEY and CDR2 SVGAGI. CDR3 in DNA: TGTGCCAGCACCTCAGGGAAGGAGCAGTTCTTC. Translation: CASTSGKEQFF.

This rearrangement joins TRBV15 to TRBJ1-1; unclear D gene. The CDR3 sequence is 15 residues long. V dropped 4 bases and J dropped 3 bases, with 15 bases sitting between them. Germline V lookup: CDR1 LNHNV, CDR2 YYDKDF (reference sequence). CDR3 DNA: TGTGCCACCAGCACGGAATTACAGCGTCACACTGAAGCTTTCTTT. This encodes CATSTELQRHTEAFF.

This clone was counted once. The J gene is TRBJ1-3, the V gene TRBV7-2; TRBD1 might be the D (5 bases). Germline V lookup: CDR1 SGHTA, CDR2 FQGNSA. Trimming removed 4 bases from V and 0 bases from J, with 13 bases in between. CDR3 size: 16 residues. The DNA for the CDR3 is TGTGCCAGCAGCTATGGGGGTTTAACCTCTGGAAACACCATATATTTT. It yields the protein CASSYGGLTSGNTIYF.

This clone occurred once. The chain joins TRBV5-1 to TRBJ2-1; the match to TRBD2 covers 9 bases. The germline V gene has CDR1 SGHRS and CDR2 YFSETQ. This CDR3 is 15 amino acids long. The V gene end was trimmed by 4 bases and the J gene end by 5 bases; junction bases not matched to a gene: 7. CDR3 in DNA: TGCGCCAGCAGCCGCCGGACTAGCGAGAACAATGAGCAGTTCTTC. It codes for CASSRRTSENNEQFF.

This sequence joins TRBV7-2 and TRBJ1-2; 9 nucleotides match TRBD1. The J segment lost 6 bases and the V segment lost 5 bases, leaving 7 bases of the junction unmatched. The germline CDR1 and CDR2 sequences are SGHTA and FQGNSA. The CDR3 loop spans 14 amino acids. The CDR3 region has the DNA TGTGCCAGCAGCCCAGGGACAGGGCTGGATGGCTACACCTTC. Encoded protein: CASSPGTGLDGYTF.

The chain joins TRBV5-8 to TRBJ1-2; tentatively, D is TRBD1 (6 bases). CDR3 length equals 16 residues. V lost 6 bases to trimming and J lost 2 bases, with 20 bases between them. The germline gives CDR1 SGHTS, CDR2 YDEGEE. The CDR3: CASTGMGRGRNYGYTF. In DNA form, the CDR3 reads TGTGCCAGCACGGGCATGGGGCGGGGGCGCAACTATGGCTACACCTTC.

J is TRBJ1-4 and V is TRBV6-1; weak D call: TRBD1 (5 bases). CDR3 size: 14 residues. CDR1 is MNHNS, CDR2 SASEGT, per germline. The V end lost 1 base, the J end lost 8 bases, and 11 bases lay between the germline ends. This CDR3 is CASSEEGDLEKLFF. The CDR3 DNA reads as TGTGCCAGCAGTGAAGAAGGGGACCTCGAAAAACTGTTTTTT.

In this sample, this clone turned up once. The chain is built from TRBV6-2 or TRBV6-3 and TRBJ2-6; D unresolved. The V gene's germline CDR1 is MNHEY and CDR2 SVGEGT. The CDR3 totals 16 residues. V lost 5 bases and J lost 2, with 13 bases in between. The CDR3 sequence: CASSRTVTAGANVLTF. DNA for the CDR3: TGTGCCAGCAGTCGAACAGTTACTGCTGGGGCCAACGTCCTGACTTTC.

This clone came up a few times. Distinct nucleotide sequences in the sample also encode this CDR3. The chain links TRBV18 to TRBJ1-2; D remains unclear. The CDR3 totals 13 residues. Trimming left V 2 bases short and J 4 bases short, with 8 bases between. Germline loops: CDR1 KGHSH, CDR2 LQKENI. The CDR3 region is CASSPGPGYGYTF. Here the CDR3 DNA reads TGTGCCAGCTCACCAGGGCCGGGCTATGGCTACACCTTC.

By frequency in the sample, this clone is medium-sized (0.01 to 0.1%). V is TRBV4-1 and J is TRBJ2-1; TRBD2 matches 7 bases. The CDR3 is 15 residues long. Germline CDR1 reads MGHRA; CDR2 reads YSYEKL. The V segment lost 0 bases and the J segment 10 bases; nucleotides outside the gene matches: 9. CDR3 DNA: TGCGCCAGCAGCCAAGAAGCGGGGATAGCGCGGGAGCAGTTCTTC. Translation gives CASSQEAGIAREQFF.

The chain employs TRBV4-2 and TRBJ2-3; 7 bases are a match to TRBD2. V was pared by 0 bases and J by 4 bases, with 4 bases of the junction left unmatched. The germline V gene has CDR1 LGHNA and CDR2 YNFKEQ. This CDR3 spans 15 amino acids. CDR3 sequence reads: CASSQDLLAADTQYF. The DNA for the CDR3 is TGTGCCAGCAGCCAAGATCTCCTAGCGGCAGATACGCAGTATTTT.

The V call is TRBV7-2, the J call TRBJ2-1, with TRBD1 matching over 8 bases. Germline assignment: CDR1 SGHTA and CDR2 FQGNSA. This CDR3 has 15 residues. The V gene end was trimmed by 4 bases and the J gene end by 2 bases; junction bases not matched to a gene: 4. DNA of the CDR3: TGTGCCAGCAGCTCCTTACAGGGGGCCTACAATGAGCAGTTCTTC. This codes for CASSSLQGAYNEQFF.

This clone was picked up one time. The genes are TRBV5-1 and TRBJ2-2; D assignment may be TRBD1 or TRBD2 (5 bases each). Trimming took off 7 bases at V and 4 bases at J, with 11 bases between the two ends. Per germline, CDR1 SGHRS and CDR2 YFSETQ. The CDR3 has 13 amino acids. CDR3 protein: CASGAGTTGELFF. The CDR3 DNA follows: TGCGCCAGCGGGGCCGGGACCACCGGGGAGCTGTTTTTT.

The chain recombines TRBV6-1 with TRBJ2-6, with 7 bases matching TRBD1. With V trimmed by 4 bases and J by 4 bases, 10 bases remained unmatched. The germline V gene has CDR1 MNHNS and CDR2 SASEGT. The CDR3 is 17 amino acids. CDR3 sequence (DNA): TGTGCCAGCAGTGGGGGCGCTGGGACAGCCGGGGCCAACGTCCTGACTTTC. As protein: CASSGGAGTAGANVLTF.

The V gene is TRBV7-8, the J gene TRBJ2-7; D call uncertain. Looked up from germline, CDR1 is SGHVS and CDR2 is FQNEAQ. Trimming pared 1 base from V and 10 bases from J, leaving 17 bases between. This CDR3 is 14 amino acids long. The CDR3 loop is CASSLDGSVVVQYF. DNA for the CDR3: TGTGCCAGCAGCTTAGACGGATCGGTGGTAGTTCAGTACTTC.

The CDR3 DNA reads as TGTGCCAGCAGTAGTACAGGGGGCATAGTCTATGGCTACACCTTC. This codes for CASSSTGGIVYGYTF. The V gene is TRBV6-2 or TRBV6-3, the J gene TRBJ1-2; 9 bases map to TRBD1. Looked up from germline, CDR1 is MNHEY and CDR2 is SVGEGT. This CDR3 is built from 15 residues. V trimming: 5 bases; J trimming: 4 bases; junction bases outside the gene matches: 8.

This clone was recorded a few times. This chain uses TRBV6-1 with TRBJ1-3, with D uncertain. This CDR3 region has 14 residues. V lost 3 bases and J 0 bases, leaving 6 bases between the germline ends. The germline V gene has CDR1 MNHNS and CDR2 SASEGT. CDR3 sequence: CASSDGNSGNTIYF. The CDR3 coding sequence is TGTGCCAGCAGTGACGGCAACTCTGGAAACACCATATATTTT.

For the CDR3, the DNA is TGTGCCAGCTCACCACCAGGGACCCTCGGGGATGAAAAACTGTTTTTT. This encodes CASSPPGTLGDEKLFF. The chain has TRBV18 and TRBJ1-4; a possible D gene is TRBD1 (5 bases). The CDR3 sequence is 16 residues long. Trimming cost V 0 bases and J 6 bases, with 14 bases left between them. Germline CDR1 is KGHSH and CDR2 is LQKENI.

V usage is TRBV18 and J usage is TRBJ2-3; D is ambiguous. CDR3 length equals 14 residues. Germline CDR1 is KGHSH and CDR2 is LQKENI. V was shortened by 6 bases and J by 6 bases, with 16 bases between the two germline ends. The CDR3 nucleotides are TGTGCCAGCTCTACCACAACGGGTGGGGATACGCAGTATTTT. Its translation: CASSTTTGGDTQYF.

The V gene is TRBV18, the J gene TRBJ2-5; D is ambiguous. CDR1 is KGHSH, CDR2 LQKENI, per germline. The ends were cut back, 0 bases at V and 4 bases at J, with 9 bases in the middle. CDR3 size: 14 residues. The CDR3 sequence: CASSPPSVLETQYF. Here the CDR3 DNA reads TGTGCCAGCTCACCACCTTCAGTATTAGAGACCCAGTACTTC.

The rearrangement links TRBV21-1 to TRBJ1-3. TRBV21-1 counts as a pseudogene. The CDR3 covers 19 residues. The CDR3 DNA follows: TGTGCCAGCAGCGCCTTACAGTGGGGGAGGAGACTCTCTGGAAACACCATATATTTT. Translation: CASSALQWGRRLSGNTIYF.

This clone was seen a handful of times. This rearrangement joins TRBV7-8 to TRBJ2-1, with 12 bases lining up with TRBD2. The J segment lost 10 bases and the V segment lost 3 bases, leaving 4 bases of the junction unmatched. The CDR3 is made up of 14 amino acids. From germline, CDR1 is SGHVS and CDR2 FQNEAQ. This CDR3 is CASSLTSGGGEQFF. CDR3 coding DNA: TGTGCCAGCAGCTTGACTAGCGGGGGCGGGGAGCAGTTCTTC.